This paragraph covers one T cell receptor beta chain sequence. The CDR3 loop spans 16 amino acids. CDR1 and CDR2 from the germline V gene are MRHNA and SNTAGT. Trimming left V 0 bases short and J 0 bases short, with 8 bases between. The data are from a study of identical twins. Template switching, a step in the protocol, added a universal primer site, and cDNA carried unique molecular identifiers. A single record per CDR3 protein comes from TCRdb applying MiXCR to the 5' RACE reads. The sample lists 250,000 or so distinct CDR3 sequences; 10% to 15% were seen once. This sample also appeared in a second study, on yellow fever vaccine responses in identical twins. This second study notes: Twins' vaccine T cell responses were reported to seem partly convergent and partly personalized.

The sample was memory (CD45RO+) T cells sorted from blood. This clonotype was sampled from a woman under 30 in good health. The chain joins TRBV6-4 to TRBJ2-2; D is ambiguous. CDR3 residues: CASSDSASANTGELFF. The CDR3 DNA reads as TGTGCCAGCAGTGACTCAGCGTCAGCGAACACCGGGGAGCTGTTTTTT.